Presented here are 26 T cell receptor beta chains from one specimen sequenced in a study of cytomegalovirus exposure and HLA in healthy donors. It was with 60 Vbeta and 13 Jbeta primers that the PCR ran. Assay used: immunoSEQ multiplex PCR; TCRdb lists only in-frame clones, some missing. The sample yields some 120,000 clones, over 60% seen once. Sequencing input: PBMCs. The receptors here all came from a human donor in good health.

This clone was detected once. The chain combines TRBV27 with TRBJ2-1; D might be TRBD1 (5 bases). Trimming stripped 2 bases from V and 4 bases from J, with 9 bases between. The CDR3 covers 14 residues. CDR1 and CDR2 from the germline V gene are MNHEY and SMNVEV (reference sequence). CDR3 loop: CASSLETAYNEQFF. DNA for the CDR3: TGTGCCAGCAGTTTAGAGACAGCTTACAATGAGCAGTTCTTC.

V usage is TRBV6-5 and J usage is TRBJ2-2; possible D gene TRBD1, 5 bases. V was cut by 6 bases and J by 3 bases, with 14 bases left in between. CDR1 MNHEY and CDR2 SVGAGI come from the germline V gene. The CDR3 contains 15 residues. CDR3 nucleotides: TGTGCCAGCAGCCAGGGCAGTTGGGACACCGGGGAGCTGTTTTTT. It encodes CASSQGSWDTGELFF.

The CDR3 is CASRIQGSYNSPLHF. The CDR3, as DNA: TGTGCCAGCAGGATACAGGGCTCCTATAATTCACCCCTCCACTTT. The V and J genes are TRBV27 and TRBJ1-6; perhaps TRBD1 as D (6 bases). The CDR3 covers 15 residues. The V and J ends lost 6 bases and 0 bases respectively, with 9 bases between them. CDR1 is MNHEY, CDR2 SMNVEV, per germline (reference sequence).

This chain connects TRBV7-6 to TRBJ1-4, with D possibly matching TRBD1 (5 bases). Between the trimmed V and J ends, which lost 5 bases and 0 bases, there was a span of 13 bases. CDR1 is SGHVS and CDR2 is FNYEAQ in the germline V gene. CDR3 length: 16 residues. CDR3 sequence reads: CASSPGAGATNEKLFF. Here the CDR3 DNA reads TGTGCCAGCAGCCCAGGAGCGGGGGCAACTAATGAAAAACTGTTTTTT.

The chain combines TRBV19 with TRBJ1-5; D not certain. With 3 bases removed from V and 4 bases from J, the gap between germline ends came to 10 bases. The germline V gene has CDR1 LNHDA and CDR2 SQIVND (reference sequence). The CDR3 is made up of 14 amino acids. CDR3 loop: CASSIGGWNQPQHF. CDR3 in DNA: TGTGCCAGTAGTATTGGAGGGTGGAATCAGCCCCAGCATTTT.

As concerns this clone: The junction departs from the called germline gene at one end, perhaps through a read error. The chain recombines TRBV30 with TRBJ2-2; D perhaps matches TRBD1 (6 bases). Germline assignment: CDR1 GTSNPN and CDR2 SVGIG (reference sequence). CDR3 length equals 16 residues. CDR3 sequence: CAWSENRDMEHRGAVF. In nucleotides, the CDR3 is TGTGCCTGGAGTGAAAACCGGGACATGGAACACCGGGGAGCTGTTTTT.

The chain is built from TRBV2 and TRBJ2-5, with TRBD2 identical over 8 bases. The CDR3 consists of 16 residues. Germline assignment: CDR1 SNHLY and CDR2 FYNNEI. The junction had 9 bases not matched to a gene; V was cut back by 6 bases and J by 0 bases. In DNA form, the CDR3 reads TGTGCCAGCAGACCTGAACTAGCGGTAAACCAAGAGACCCAGTACTTC. It encodes CASRPELAVNQETQYF.

The V gene is TRBV6-1, the J gene TRBJ2-5; TRBD2 matches at 11 bases. The CDR3 consists of 15 residues. The V gene end was trimmed by 2 bases and the J gene end by 5 bases; junction bases not matched to a gene: 4. Germline V gene lookup returns CDR1 MNHNS and CDR2 SASEGT. CDR3 amino acids: CASSELASGGETQYF. The CDR3 nucleotides are TGTGCCAGCAGTGAATTGGCTAGCGGGGGGGAGACCCAGTACTTC.

In this sample, this clone turned up once. The rearrangement links TRBV2 to TRBJ1-5; D is unclear. The germline V and J ends were trimmed by 9 bases and 2 bases, with 11 bases remaining between them. This CDR3 is built from 13 residues. Looked up from germline, CDR1 is SNHLY and CDR2 is FYNNEI. Here the CDR3 DNA reads TGTGCCAGAGGGAGAGATCGCAATCAGCCCCAGCATTTT. Translation gives CARGRDRNQPQHF.

J is TRBJ1-3 and V is TRBV2, with 7 bases that match TRBD1. Looked up from germline, CDR1 is SNHLY and CDR2 is FYNNEI. V dropped 7 bases and J dropped 0; count of bases not matched to a gene: 3. The length of the CDR3 is 14 residues. The CDR3 DNA follows: TGTGCCAGCACAGGGGGATACTCTGGAAACACCATATATTTT. Encoded protein: CASTGGYSGNTIYF.

The chain carries TRBV2 and TRBJ1-5; tentative D call: TRBD1 (6 bases). The V and J ends lost 6 bases and 2 bases respectively, with 17 bases between them. CDR1 and CDR2 (germline): SNHLY, FYNNEI. The CDR3 runs 16 residues. This CDR3 reads CASSEQTGTRNQPQHF. Here the CDR3 DNA reads TGTGCCAGCAGCGAACAAACAGGGACGCGCAATCAGCCCCAGCATTTT. Combining the CDR3 with reference TRBV2 and TRBJ1-5 gives the whole variable domain EPEVTQTPSHQVTQMGQEVILRCVPISNHLYFYWYRQILGQKVEFLVSFYNNEISEKSEIFDDQFSVERPDGSNFTLKIRSTKLEDSAMYFCASSEQTGTRNQPQHFGDGTRLSIL.

The V and J genes are TRBV28 and TRBJ2-3; 9 nucleotides match TRBD1. Germline assignment: CDR1 MDHEN and CDR2 SYDVKM. After removal of 7 bases from V and 5 bases from J, the junction contained 7 bases not matched to a gene. The CDR3 sequence is 14 residues long. The CDR3 DNA is TGTGCCAGCATCCCCGGACAGGGGATAGATACGCAGTATTTT. Its translation is CASIPGQGIDTQYF.

V and J are TRBV11-3 and TRBJ2-7; tentatively, D is TRBD2 (6 bases). V gave up 4 bases and J gave up 6 bases, with 13 bases separating them. Germline CDR1 reads SGHNT; CDR2 reads YENEEA. The CDR3 runs to 13 residues. CDR3 residues: CASSSRLVGEQYF. In nucleotides, the CDR3 is TGTGCCAGCAGCTCACGACTAGTCGGCGAGCAGTACTTC.

V usage is TRBV5-4 and J usage is TRBJ1-2; a possible D gene is TRBD1 (6 bases). Trimming shortened V by 2 bases and J by 4 bases, and 9 bases separated the two germline ends. CDR3 length: 13 residues. Germline V lookup: CDR1 SGHNT, CDR2 YYREEE (reference sequence). CDR3 protein: CASSFGQLYGYTF. CDR3 nucleotide sequence: TGTGCCAGCAGCTTTGGACAGCTCTATGGCTACACCTTC.

Only one count was recorded for this clone. The chain employs TRBV18 and TRBJ1-1; no clear D. Trimming cost V 3 bases and J 3 bases, with 11 bases left between them. Germline CDR1 reads KGHSH; CDR2 reads LQKENI. The CDR3 runs 14 residues. The CDR3 nucleotides read TGTGCCAGCTCACCCACGGGTTCGGACACTGAAGCTTTCTTT. This gives the protein CASSPTGSDTEAFF. Combining the CDR3 with reference TRBV18 and TRBJ1-1 gives the whole variable domain NAGVMQNPRHLVRRRGQEARLRCSPMKGHSHVYWYRQLPEEGLKFMVYLQKENIIDESGMPKERFSAEFPKEGPSILRIQQVVRGDSAAYFCASSPTGSDTEAFFGQGTRLTVV.

This clone has just one count. The genes are TRBV4-1 and TRBJ2-5; 7 bases line up with TRBD2. The germline V gene has CDR1 MGHRA and CDR2 YSYEKL. V lost 4 bases to trimming and J lost 4 bases; unmatched junction nucleotides: 12. The CDR3 is made up of 16 amino acids. The DNA of the CDR3 is TGCGCCAGCAGCCGCCGAGCGGGGAATAATTTAGAGACCCAGTACTTC. It translates to CASSRRAGNNLETQYF.

The chain employs TRBV10-3 and TRBJ1-2; tentatively, D is TRBD1 (6 bases). The germline V gene has CDR1 ENHRY and CDR2 SYGVKD. V lost 3 bases to trimming and J lost 4 bases, with 12 bases between them. The CDR3 sequence is 14 residues long. CDR3 DNA: TGTGCCATCAGTGAATGGGGGCCCCCCTATGGCTACACCTTC. Translated, it gives CAISEWGPPYGYTF.

CDR3 protein: CASSKRQASSYNEQFF. CDR3 sequence (DNA): TGTGCCAGCAGCAAGAGACAGGCTAGCTCCTACAATGAGCAGTTCTTC. The genes are TRBV7-9 and TRBJ2-1, with TRBD1 as a possible D gene (6 bases). The CDR3 covers 16 residues. Germline V gene data show CDR1 as SEHNR and CDR2 as FQNEAQ (reference sequence). Deletions cut 5 bases from V and 0 bases from J, with 14 bases between.

J is TRBJ2-5 and V is TRBV7-9; TRBD2 agrees at 8 bases. Germline V CDR1 and CDR2: SEHNR, FQNEAQ (reference sequence). The CDR3 sequence is 14 residues long. V lost 5 bases, J lost 5 bases, and 7 bases stayed unmatched. CDR3 protein: CASSPGLASETQYF. CDR3 coding DNA: TGTGCCAGCAGCCCCGGACTAGCATCGGAGACCCAGTACTTC. The full variable domain, rest sourced from reference TRBV7-9 and TRBJ2-5, is DTGVSQNPRHKITKRGQNVTFRCDPISEHNRLYWYRQTLGQGPEFLTYFQNEAQLEKSRLLSDRFSAERPKGSFSTLEIQRTEQGDSAMYLCASSPGLASETQYFGPGTRLLVL.

This rearrangement joins TRBV12-5 to TRBJ2-1; 9 bases are a match to TRBD1. Trimming cost V 5 bases and J 3 bases; bases outside gene matches: 2. The CDR3 runs to 14 residues. Germline V gene lookup returns CDR1 LGHNT and CDR2 FRNRAP. This CDR3 reads CASGQGQGYNEQFF. CDR3 coding DNA: TGTGCTAGTGGTCAGGGACAGGGCTACAATGAGCAGTTCTTC.

The chain has TRBV4-1 and TRBJ2-2; TRBD1 aligns across 8 bases. This CDR3 region has 16 residues. CDR1 is MGHRA and CDR2 is YSYEKL in the germline V gene. J was trimmed by 4 bases and V by 5 bases; bases with no gene match: 9. CDR3 protein: CASSTRQGSSTGELFF. In nucleotides, the CDR3 is TGCGCCAGCAGCACCCGACAGGGGTCGAGCACCGGGGAGCTGTTTTTT.

The chain couples TRBV6-6 to TRBJ2-7, with TRBD2 as a possible D gene (7 bases). CDR1 is MNHNY, CDR2 SVGAGI, per germline (reference sequence). V dropped 8 bases and J dropped 6 bases, with 14 bases sitting between them. The CDR3 contains 12 residues. The CDR3 DNA is TGTGCCAGCGGGGGGGCCTTGGGCGAGCAGTACTTC. It yields the protein CASGGALGEQYF.

This clone was recorded a few times. This chain joins TRBV12-5 and TRBJ2-7, with TRBD1 matching over 9 bases. Germline CDR1 LGHNT, CDR2 FRNRAP. V lost 5 bases, J lost 1 base, and 6 bases stayed unmatched. The CDR3 has 15 residues. In DNA form, the CDR3 reads TGTGCTAGTGGTGAACAGGGGGCAGGGTCCTACGAGCAGTACTTC. It specifies CASGEQGAGSYEQYF.

V is TRBV5-1 and J is TRBJ1-1; 8 bases match TRBD1. The V and J ends lost 1 base and 7 bases, in that order; junction bases with no gene match: 3. The germline V gene has CDR1 SGHRS and CDR2 YFSETQ. The CDR3 is 13 amino acids. The CDR3 sequence is CASSLLGTGEAFF. CDR3 DNA: TGCGCCAGCAGCTTGTTAGGGACAGGTGAAGCTTTCTTT.

The V and J genes are TRBV2 and TRBJ2-3; 7 nucleotides match TRBD2. Germline-derived CDR1 and CDR2 are SNHLY and FYNNEI. J was trimmed by 5 bases and V by 3 bases; bases with no gene match: 8. The CDR3 loop spans 15 amino acids. The CDR3 DNA reads TGTGCCAGCAGTGATCCCAGCGGGGAGGTAGATACGCAGTATTTT. As protein: CASSDPSGEVDTQYF.

This chain links TRBV7-9 with TRBJ1-1; D unresolved. The CDR3 consists of 15 residues. The germline V and J ends were trimmed by 8 bases and 0 bases, with 16 bases remaining between them. Germline values: CDR1 SEHNR, CDR2 FQNEAQ (reference sequence). The CDR3: CASGEAAPMNTEAFF. The CDR3 bases are TGTGCCAGCGGGGAGGCCGCTCCTATGAACACTGAAGCTTTCTTT.